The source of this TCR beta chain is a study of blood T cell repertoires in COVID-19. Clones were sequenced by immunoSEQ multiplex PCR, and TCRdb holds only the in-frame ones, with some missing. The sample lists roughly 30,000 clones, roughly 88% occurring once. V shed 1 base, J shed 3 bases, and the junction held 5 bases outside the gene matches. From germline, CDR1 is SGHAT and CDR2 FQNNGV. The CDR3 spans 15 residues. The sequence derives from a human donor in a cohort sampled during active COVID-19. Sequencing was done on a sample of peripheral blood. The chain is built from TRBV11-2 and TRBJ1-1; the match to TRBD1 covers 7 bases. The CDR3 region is CASSLVFQGDTEAFF. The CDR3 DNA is TGTGCCAGCAGCTTAGTTTTTCAGGGGGACACTGAAGCTTTCTTT.